These 19 T cell receptor beta chains were all obtained from the same sample, sequenced in a study of blood T cell repertoires in COVID-19. The protocol was immunoSEQ multiplex PCR, while the TCRdb copy is restricted to in-frame clones and leaves out a portion. The table records about 130,000 clones, about nine tenths of them present only once. Specimen: peripheral blood. All receptors come from a man in his forties or fifties with acute or convalescent COVID-19.

CDR3 DNA sequence: TGCGCCAGCAGCTTGAAGGAACTAGCGGGGAACACAGATACGCAGTATTTT. It is translated as CASSLKELAGNTDTQYF. The chain carries TRBV5-1 and TRBJ2-3, with TRBD2 identical over 10 bases. CDR3 length equals 17 residues. J gave up 2 bases and V 1 base, and 7 bases lay outside the gene matches. Germline values: CDR1 SGHRS, CDR2 YFSETQ. Combining the CDR3 with reference TRBV5-1 and TRBJ2-3 gives the whole variable domain KAGVTQTPRYLIKTRGQQVTLSCSPISGHRSVSWYQQTPGQGLQFLFEYFSETQRNKGNFPGRFSGRQFSNSRSEMNVSTLELGDSALYLCASSLKELAGNTDTQYFGPGTRLTVL.

This chain uses TRBV28 with TRBJ1-4; unclear D gene. CDR3 length equals 13 residues. With 6 bases removed from V and 8 bases from J, the gap between germline ends came to 13 bases. Germline V gene data show CDR1 as MDHEN and CDR2 as SYDVKM. CDR3 protein: CASSGESFEKLFF. CDR3 DNA: TGTGCCAGCAGCGGGGAGAGCTTCGAAAAACTGTTTTTT. Full variable domain (missing parts from reference TRBV28 and TRBJ1-4): DVKVTQSSRYLVKRTGEKVFLECVQDMDHENMFWYRQDPGLGLRLIYFSYDVKMKEKGDIPEGYSVSREKKERFSLILESASTNQTSMYLCASSGESFEKLFFGSGTQLSVL.

This sequence joins TRBV6-5 and TRBJ2-3; D possibly corresponds to TRBD1 (5 bases). This CDR3 contains 16 residues. V lost 4 bases and J 10 bases, leaving 24 bases between the germline ends. The germline V gene has CDR1 MNHEY and CDR2 SVGAGI. The CDR3 DNA is TGTGCCAGCAGTTCCCTAGGGGCCCAAGGTACCAAGGCGCAGTATTTT. This encodes CASSSLGAQGTKAQYF.

V usage is TRBV5-1 and J usage is TRBJ2-5, with D perhaps matching TRBD1 (6 bases). Germline-derived CDR1 and CDR2 are SGHRS and YFSETQ. V was cut by 5 bases and J by 5 bases, with 16 bases left in between. The CDR3 contains 14 residues. The CDR3 region is CASRPEQGWETQYF. CDR3 nucleotide sequence: TGCGCCAGCAGGCCTGAACAGGGATGGGAGACCCAGTACTTC.

This clone was seen only a few times. The genes are TRBV6-5 and TRBJ1-2, with 7 positions matching TRBD1. The CDR3 runs 13 residues. Germline V gene sequence: CDR1 MNHEY, CDR2 SVGAGI. Trimming cost V 6 bases and J 4 bases; bases outside gene matches: 5. The CDR3 DNA reads TGTGCCAGCAGCATGACAGGGACCTATGGCTACACCTTC. It yields the protein CASSMTGTYGYTF.

This chain connects TRBV6-1 to TRBJ1-3; no reliable D call. Between the trimmed V and J ends, which lost 3 bases and 5 bases, there was a span of 8 bases. Per the germline V gene, CDR1 is MNHNS and CDR2 is SASEGT. The CDR3 extends over 13 amino acids. CDR3 sequence reads: CASSDHGRNTIYF. The CDR3 DNA is TGTGCCAGCAGTGACCACGGGAGAAACACCATATATTTT.

The rearrangement links TRBV11-2 to TRBJ2-5; TRBD1 agrees at 8 bases. This CDR3 region has 14 residues. Trimming at V came to 3 bases and at J to 4 bases, leaving 4 bases not matched to a gene. Germline assignment: CDR1 SGHAT and CDR2 FQNNGV. CDR3 coding DNA: TGTGCCAGCAGCTTCCGGACAGGGCGAGAGACCCAGTACTTC. Protein product: CASSFRTGRETQYF.

The rearrangement uses TRBV6-6 and TRBJ1-4, with TRBD1 matching 9 bases. The trim removed 8 bases at V and 3 bases at J, leaving 7 bases unmatched. The CDR3 is 15 amino acids. CDR1 and CDR2 (germline): MNHNY, SVGAGI (reference sequence). The CDR3, as DNA: TGTGCCAGCCGGGACAGGGTTGCAGCTAATGAAAAACTGTTTTTT. It codes for CASRDRVAANEKLFF.

This rearrangement joins TRBV15 to TRBJ2-1; the D is unclear. Germline assignment: CDR1 LNHNV and CDR2 YYDKDF (reference sequence). Trimming left V 2 bases short and J 6 bases short, with 5 bases between. CDR3 size: 12 residues. CDR3 in amino acids: CATSRLLNEQFF. CDR3 nucleotides: TGTGCCACCAGCAGACTACTCAATGAGCAGTTCTTC.

This chain uses TRBV7-2 with TRBJ1-1; D remains ambiguous. The CDR3 is 13 amino acids. V was pared by 3 bases and J by 2 bases, with 7 bases between. The germline V gene has CDR1 SGHTA and CDR2 FQGNSA. The CDR3 bases are TGTGCCAGCAGCTTCGCAGGTAACACTGAAGCTTTCTTT. It codes for CASSFAGNTEAFF. The complete variable domain, with remaining parts taken from reference TRBV7-2 and TRBJ1-1, reads GAGVSQSPSNKVTEKGKDVELRCDPISGHTALYWYRQSLGQGLEFLIYFQGNSAPDKSGLPSDRFSAERTGGSVSTLTIQRTQQEDSAVYLCASSFAGNTEAFFGQGTRLTVV.

The gene calls are TRBV7-3 and TRBJ2-1; 9 positions match TRBD2. The V gene's germline CDR1 is SGHTA and CDR2 FQGTGA. The J segment lost 4 bases and the V segment lost 5 bases, leaving 9 bases of the junction unmatched. This CDR3 is built from 16 residues. The CDR3 is CASSAHVAGGYNEQFF. The CDR3 DNA is TGTGCCAGCAGCGCCCATGTGGCGGGGGGGTACAATGAGCAGTTCTTC.

The chain uses TRBV27 and TRBJ1-6, with 7 bases matching TRBD1. V lost 4 bases and J lost 0; bases outside the gene matches: 6. CDR3 size: 17 residues. The germline V gene encodes CDR1 MNHEY and CDR2 SMNVEV (reference sequence). CDR3 in DNA: TGTGCCAGCAGTTGGGACAGATCAAGCTCCTATAATTCACCCCTCCACTTT. It encodes CASSWDRSSSYNSPLHF.

This chain joins TRBV3-1 (or the pseudogene TRBV3-2) and TRBJ1-6; TRBD1 matches 7 bases. J was trimmed by 9 bases and V by 2 bases; bases with no gene match: 4. Germline CDR1 reads LGHDT; CDR2 reads YNNKEL (reference sequence). The CDR3 is 14 residues long. The CDR3 loop reads CASSQKGASSPLHF. The CDR3 DNA is TGTGCCAGCAGCCAAAAGGGGGCCAGTTCACCCCTCCACTTT.

The genes are TRBV15 and TRBJ1-2, with 7 bases identical to TRBD1. The V and J ends lost 1 base and 3 bases, in that order; junction bases with no gene match: 2. Germline V gives CDR1 LNHNV, CDR2 YYDKDF (reference sequence). This CDR3 contains 14 residues. The CDR3 coding sequence is TGTGCCACCAGCAGAGGACAGGGACACTATGGCTACACCTTC. Translating gives CATSRGQGHYGYTF.

The CDR3 sequence is CASSLQGRGNQPQHF. CDR3 DNA sequence: TGTGCCAGCAGCTTACAGGGGCGAGGCAATCAGCCCCAGCATTTT. J is TRBJ1-5 and V is TRBV7-6; TRBD1 might be the D (6 bases). CDR1 and CDR2 (germline): SGHVS, FNYEAQ. V gave up 2 bases and J gave up 2 bases, with 10 bases separating them. The CDR3 extends over 15 amino acids.

The chain is built from TRBV6-5 and TRBJ2-1; 11 bases line up with TRBD2. The V segment lost 10 bases and the J segment 12 bases; nucleotides outside the gene matches: 14. From germline, CDR1 is MNHEY and CDR2 SVGAGI. This CDR3 is 14 amino acids long. CDR3 in amino acids: CATRGTSGGSLQFF. CDR3 coding DNA: TGTGCCACCAGGGGGACTAGCGGCGGGTCCCTGCAGTTCTTC.

The chain couples TRBV6-5 to TRBJ1-1; D ambiguous. V lost 2 bases and J 8 bases, leaving 9 bases between the germline ends. The CDR3 covers 12 residues. The germline gives CDR1 MNHEY, CDR2 SVGAGI. The CDR3 spells CASSYPREEAFF. For the CDR3, the DNA is TGTGCCAGCAGTTACCCCCGGGAAGAAGCTTTCTTT.

The CDR3 protein is CASSPQGASYEKLFF. The CDR3 coding sequence is TGTGCCAGCTCACCACAGGGGGCTAGTTATGAAAAACTGTTTTTT. J is TRBJ1-4 and V is TRBV18; 7 positions agree with TRBD1. The junction had 5 bases not matched to a gene; V was cut back by 1 base and J by 6 bases. CDR1 is KGHSH and CDR2 is LQKENI in the germline V gene. This CDR3 comprises 15 residues.

J is TRBJ2-3 and V is TRBV5-1; 10 bases are a match to TRBD2. CDR1 SGHRS and CDR2 YFSETQ come from the germline V gene. Unmatched junction bases numbered 11, after V lost 2 bases and J lost 8 bases. CDR3 length equals 16 residues. The CDR3 DNA reads as TGCGCCAGCAGCTTACTAGCGGGGCCCTCACAGGGTACGCAGTATTTT. It codes for CASSLLAGPSQGTQYF.